These 2 T cell receptor beta chains were all obtained from the same sample, sequenced in a study of blood T cell repertoires in COVID-19. Profiled with immunoSEQ multiplex PCR; TCRdb holds only in-frame clones, not every one. This sample has 180,000 or so clones, with around 85% found just once. Sequencing input: peripheral blood. These receptors originate from a woman older than 75 with acute or convalescent COVID-19.

The J gene is TRBJ1-5, the V gene TRBV7-2; 12 bases fit TRBD1. Germline V gene data show CDR1 as SGHTA and CDR2 as FQGNSA. The CDR3 sequence is 15 residues long. Unmatched junction bases numbered 5, after V lost 5 bases and J lost 6 bases. The CDR3: CASSPGTGGTQPQHF. As DNA, the CDR3 is TGTGCCAGCAGCCCCGGGACAGGGGGCACTCAGCCCCAGCATTTT.

This clone appeared once. The chain links TRBV28 to TRBJ1-2, with a possible D match to TRBD1 (6 bases). The V end lost 6 bases, the J end lost 5 bases, and 10 bases lay between the germline ends. CDR3 length: 12 amino acids. The V gene's germline CDR1 is MDHEN and CDR2 SYDVKM. The CDR3 region has the DNA TGTGCCAGCAGATGGGACATTTATGGCTACACCTTC. Encoded protein: CASRWDIYGYTF.